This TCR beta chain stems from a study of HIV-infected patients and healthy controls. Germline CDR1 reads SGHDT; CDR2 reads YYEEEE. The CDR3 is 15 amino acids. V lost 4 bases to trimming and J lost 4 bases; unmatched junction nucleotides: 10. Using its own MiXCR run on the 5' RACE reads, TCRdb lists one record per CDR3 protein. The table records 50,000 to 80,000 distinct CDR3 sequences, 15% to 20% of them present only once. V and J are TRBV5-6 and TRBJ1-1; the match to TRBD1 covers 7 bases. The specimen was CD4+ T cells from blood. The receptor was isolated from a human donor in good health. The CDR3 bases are TGTGCCAGCAGCGCCAGGAGGGGGCGCAGCACTGAAGCTTTCTTT. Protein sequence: CASSARRGRSTEAFF.